This passage covers 16 T cell receptor beta chains from one sample sequenced in a study of Graves' ophthalmopathy and Graves' hyperthyroidism. RNA transcripts provided the template for amplifying TCR beta CDR3 regions. Amplification began with first-round RT-PCR using HTBI primers, then second-round multiplex PCR was performed. TCRdb itself ran the multiplex PCR reads through MiXCR, one entry per CDR3 protein. This table has 150,000 to 200,000 distinct CDR3 sequences, around 40% appearing once. Material for sequencing was peripheral blood. These receptors came from a young man with Graves' ophthalmopathy.

The chain uses TRBV6-2 or TRBV6-3 and TRBJ2-6; weak D call: TRBD1 (6 bases). This CDR3 region has 18 residues. The V and J ends lost 2 bases and 1 base respectively, with 15 bases between them. Germline CDR1 is MNHEY and CDR2 is SVGEGT. The CDR3: CASSYGFGRGSGANVLTF. The CDR3, as DNA: TGTGCCAGCAGTTACGGGTTCGGCAGGGGTTCTGGGGCCAACGTCCTGACTTTC.

This clonotype appeared many times. This chain links TRBV24-1 with TRBJ2-5; D is undetermined. Gene TRBJ2-4 matches the end of the DNA better, so the J call may be wrong. Germline V gene sequence: CDR1 KGHDR, CDR2 SFDVKD. CDR3 length equals 11 residues. The DNA for the CDR3 is TGTGCCACCAGTTCTGGGAACATTCAGTACTTC. Amino acid sequence: CATSSGNIQYF.

This clonotype was observed many times. The V call is TRBV7-3, the J call TRBJ2-7; D may be TRBD2 (6 bases). The CDR3 extends over 15 amino acids. Trimming removed 2 bases from V and 0 bases from J, with 11 bases in between. Per the germline V gene, CDR1 is SGHTA and CDR2 is FQGTGA. The CDR3 reads CASSLGPGLSYEQYF. The CDR3 DNA sequence: TGTGCCAGCAGCTTAGGGCCGGGACTCTCCTACGAGCAGTACTTC.

The chain combines TRBV2 with TRBJ2-5, with 7 bases lining up with TRBD1. V lost 4 bases, J lost 3 bases, and 2 bases stayed unmatched. This CDR3 spans 13 amino acids. Germline V CDR1 and CDR2: SNHLY, FYNNEI. In DNA form, the CDR3 reads TGTGCCAGCAGTGGACAGGGAAAAGAGACCCAGTACTTC. Translated, it gives CASSGQGKETQYF.

This clonotype was observed at least ten times. CDR3 nucleotide sequence: TGTGCCAGCAGCTCAACTAGCGTCACAGATACGCAGTATTTT. Amino acid sequence: CASSSTSVTDTQYF. The rearrangement links TRBV12-3 or TRBV12-4 to TRBJ2-3, with 7 bases that match TRBD2. Trimming removed 6 bases from V and 2 bases from J; junction bases left unmatched: 5. The CDR3 contains 14 residues.

In its sample, this clonotype was seen many times. The CDR3 DNA reads as TGTGCCAGCTCAGGGGGGGCTAGTGAAGCTTTCTTT. Its protein is CASSGGASEAFF. V gene TRBV18 combines with J gene TRBJ1-1, with D perhaps matching TRBD1 (6 bases). Germline CDR1 KGHSH, CDR2 LQKENI. V was shortened by 5 bases and J by 7 bases, with 11 bases between the two germline ends. The CDR3 loop spans 12 amino acids.

V gene TRBV4-2 combines with J gene TRBJ2-7; maybe TRBD1 (5 bases). Germline V CDR1 and CDR2: LGHNA, YNFKEQ. The CDR3 runs to 15 residues. The germline V and J ends were trimmed by 4 bases and 1 base, with 14 bases remaining between them. The DNA for the CDR3 is TGTGCCAGCAGCCCCCAGGGCAGTGGATCCTACGAGCAGTACTTC. Translation gives CASSPQGSGSYEQYF.

This clonotype was seen repeatedly, ten times or more. The gene calls are TRBV6-4 and TRBJ2-2, with D uncertain. Trimming left V 0 bases short and J 6 bases short, with 5 bases between. The germline V gene encodes CDR1 MRHNA and CDR2 SNTAGT. The CDR3 runs 13 residues. Here the CDR3 DNA reads TGTGCCAGCAGTGACTCGGCTTCCGGGGAGCTGTTTTTT. Protein: CASSDSASGELFF.

The chain combines TRBV5-1 with TRBJ1-1; D not certain. CDR1 SGHRS and CDR2 YFSETQ come from the germline V gene. Trimming took 4 bases from V and 1 from J, leaving 14 bases between them. The CDR3 consists of 15 residues. CDR3 protein: CASSTTTLRNTEAFF. CDR3 coding DNA: TGCGCCAGCAGCACGACCACCTTAAGGAACACTGAAGCTTTCTTT. Full variable domain (remainder filled in from reference TRBV5-1 and TRBJ1-1): KAGVTQTPRYLIKTRGQQVTLSCSPISGHRSVSWYQQTPGQGLQFLFEYFSETQRNKGNFPGRFSGRQFSNSRSEMNVSTLELGDSALYLCASSTTTLRNTEAFFGQGTRLTVV.

The count of this clonotype is one. V usage is TRBV6-5 and J usage is TRBJ1-5, with a tentative D call TRBD1 (5 bases). V was clipped by 4 bases and J by 5 bases, with 12 bases between them. The CDR3 totals 14 residues. Germline values: CDR1 MNHEY, CDR2 SVGAGI. CDR3 bases: TGTGCCAGCAGTTCAGGGTCGGTGGATCAGCCCCAGCATTTT. Translated: CASSSGSVDQPQHF.

This clonotype was seen many times. The chain recombines TRBV4-1 with TRBJ1-5; D gene unclear. The CDR3 covers 13 residues. V was trimmed by 4 bases and J by 3 bases, leaving 7 bases between them. CDR1 and CDR2 from the germline V gene are MGHRA and YSYEKL. The CDR3 reads CASSLETNQPQHF. The CDR3 nucleotides are TGCGCCAGCAGCCTGGAAACCAATCAGCCCCAGCATTTT.

The chain combines TRBV30 with TRBJ1-1; TRBD1 matches 7 bases. The junction had 1 base not matched to a gene; V was cut back by 2 bases and J by 1 base. The CDR3 totals 13 residues. CDR1 GTSNPN and CDR2 SVGIG come from the germline V gene (reference sequence). The CDR3 loop reads CAWSQGGNTEAFF. CDR3 sequence (DNA): TGTGCCTGGAGTCAGGGGGGGAACACTGAAGCTTTCTTT.

This clonotype was seen at least ten times. The chain couples TRBV6-2 or TRBV6-3 to TRBJ2-7, with TRBD1 matching over 8 bases. Germline V gene lookup returns CDR1 MNHEY and CDR2 SVGEGT. V shed 6 bases and J 4 bases; nucleotides not matched to a gene: 8. The CDR3 runs to 14 residues. CDR3 nucleotides: TGTGCCAGCAGCCTACCGGACAGGGCTTACGAGCAGTACTTC. It translates to CASSLPDRAYEQYF.

There are many counts of this clonotype. This chain uses TRBV7-2 with TRBJ2-2; 8 bases match TRBD1. The CDR3 is 15 amino acids. V lost 5 bases to trimming and J lost 6 bases; unmatched junction nucleotides: 8. Germline values: CDR1 SGHTA, CDR2 FQGNSA. CDR3 region: CASSGQGGLSGELFF. In DNA form, the CDR3 reads TGTGCCAGCAGCGGACAGGGTGGTCTTTCCGGGGAGCTGTTTTTT.

This clonotype was recorded many times. The chain carries TRBV19 and TRBJ1-2; D is unclear. The V and J ends lost 5 bases and 6 bases respectively, with 16 bases between them. The CDR3 has 14 amino acids. Per germline, CDR1 LNHDA and CDR2 SQIVND (reference sequence). CDR3 residues: CASSYGDSRDGYTF. The CDR3 region has the DNA TGTGCCAGTAGTTATGGCGACTCTAGGGATGGCTACACCTTC.

This clonotype showed up many times. The J gene is TRBJ1-1, the V gene TRBV5-5; TRBD1 agrees at 9 bases. V trimming: 3 bases; J trimming: 0 bases; junction bases outside the gene matches: 3. Germline CDR1 SGHKS, CDR2 YYEKEE (reference sequence). This CDR3 is 15 amino acids long. Here the CDR3 reads CASSSQGAMNTEAFF. The CDR3 DNA reads as TGTGCCAGCAGCTCACAGGGGGCGATGAACACTGAAGCTTTCTTT.